This TCR beta chain was captured by sequencing in a study of molecular identifiers for immune sequencing clone quantification. General study points: Jurkat TCR RNA that was spiked in from one cell was reportedly detectable among one million naive cells. Under 1% of molecules in naive cells, but over 99% of effector molecules, belonged to clones above 20 RNA copies.

V shed 3 bases, J shed 6 bases, and the junction held 8 bases outside the gene matches. Germline assignment: CDR1 SGHNT and CDR2 YYREEE (reference sequence). This CDR3 is 14 amino acids long. This clonotype showed up many times. The antigen remains undetermined. Naive CD8 T cells were sorted as CD8+CD4-CCR7+CD45RA+. TCR libraries were built in bulk with a published protocol and specific TCR primers. In TCRdb, the PCR reads were re-called with MiXCR into one record per CDR3 protein. The top ten clones hold approximately 0.76% of a sample with under 600,000 distinct CDR3 sequences, roughly 24% of them seen once.

The sequenced material came from naive CD8+ T cells from blood, with Jurkat cell RNA spiked in. Described subset: FACS-sorted CD8+CD4-CCR7+CD45RA+ naive T cells. The chain employs TRBV5-4 and TRBJ2-7, with 8 bases identical to TRBD1. The sequence was obtained from a human donor in good health. Some libraries in this study had Jurkat cell RNA spiked in. Written as DNA, the CDR3 is TGTGCCAGCAGCTCAGGGGGCGCAGGACTCGAGCAGTACTTC. Protein: CASSSGGAGLEQYF.